This TCR beta chain is from a study of blood T cell repertoires in COVID-19. About the research overall: Samples taken during acute and convalescent COVID-19 were collected in the United States, Italy and Spain.

The sample holds one count of this clone. There are 17 residues in the CDR3. Germline lookup yields CDR1 MRHNA and CDR2 SNTAGT. J lost 5 bases, V lost 8 bases, and 14 bases had no gene match. Study processing details: The assay estimated nucleated cells by amplifying reference gene primers. TCRdb's table, derived via immunoSEQ multiplex PCR, lists solely in-frame clones and lacks some. From that table come the V and J calls and clone size; the DNA was used to work out D and trimming. This table has approximately 170,000 clones, 88% appearing once. The chain employs TRBV6-4 and TRBJ2-2; 10 bases are shared with TRBD2. Sequencing was done on a sample of peripheral blood. This receptor was obtained from a man in his 60s with acute or convalescent COVID-19. The CDR3: CASGREEREGPTGELFF. Here the CDR3 DNA reads TGTGCCAGCGGAAGGGAGGAGCGGGAGGGACCGACCGGGGAGCTGTTTTTT.